This T cell receptor beta chain stems from a study of T cell clonotyping in hematopoietic cell transplantation. Notes on the study in general: Recipient TCR diversity dropped after transplant; expanded clonotypes rose from day 30 to 180. CD4 and CD8 repertoire contributions could not be separated without sorting.

This clone was observed a few times. What it recognizes is unknown. The CDR3 is made up of 12 amino acids. V dropped 2 bases and J dropped 3 bases, with 7 bases sitting between them. CDR1 and CDR2 from the germline V gene are GTSNPN and SVGIG (reference sequence). The time point here: recipient sample about 28 days before transplant, after cytoreduction. Here immunoSEQ multiplex PCR was the method, and the copy in TCRdb shows in-frame clones only, minus some. There are approximately 5,000 clones in the sample; about 30% occur only once, and less than 20% lies in the top ten. Sequenced here: peripheral blood mononuclear cells, sampled before stem cell transplant. The rearrangement joins TRBV30 to TRBJ1-1; no reliable D call. This receptor was obtained from a man aged 50-60 years with myelofibrosis. Some clones in this sample may be carry-over from other donors' samples. CDR3 sequence (DNA): TGTGCCTGGAGTCTATGGTACACTGAAGCTTTCTTT. It encodes CAWSLWYTEAFF.